Below, 7 T cell receptor beta chains from the same sample are listed, as sequenced in a study of post-analysis software for immune sequencing data. Incorporated into the TCR beta cDNA libraries were unique molecular identifiers, which served to reduce PCR and sequencing biases. TCRdb redid the calling of the PCR reads with MiXCR, one entry per CDR3 protein. This table holds hundreds of thousands of distinct CDR3 sequences, approximately 60% found once. These TCRs are of unknown antigen specificity. Study conclusions and caveats: A handful of TRBV segments were significantly more frequent in patients than in controls. TRBV5-6, TRBV5-1 and TRBV20-1 were among these segments.

The sample was blood. The receptors originated from a girl aged 2 to 10 with multiple sclerosis.

The chain is built from TRBV5-1 and TRBJ2-7; 14 nucleotides align to TRBD2. The CDR3 is 15 amino acids. CDR1 and CDR2 from the germline V gene are SGHRS and YFSETQ. J gave up 2 bases and V 4 bases, and 2 bases lay outside the gene matches. In DNA, the CDR3 is TGCGCCAGCAGCAAGGGACTAGCGGGGGCCTACGAGCAGTACTTC. The encoded protein is CASSKGLAGAYEQYF.

This clonotype was seen a handful of times. V usage is TRBV9 and J usage is TRBJ2-3; TRBD2 matches 13 bases. The junction had 5 bases not matched to a gene; V was cut back by 0 bases and J by 1 base. The V gene's germline CDR1 is SGDLS and CDR2 YYNGEE. The CDR3 consists of 18 residues. CDR3: CASSVATSGGAGTDTQYF. The CDR3 nucleotides read TGTGCCAGCAGCGTAGCCACTAGCGGGGGGGCCGGCACAGATACGCAGTATTTT.

This clonotype was detected a few times. The rearrangement links TRBV20-1 to TRBJ2-7; D may be TRBD2 (5 bases). CDR3 size: 16 residues. Trimming pared 0 bases from V and 1 base from J, leaving 16 bases between. Germline CDR1 DFQATT, CDR2 SNEGSKA (reference sequence). CDR3 amino acids: CSARDQEANPSYEQYF. Written as DNA, the CDR3 is TGCAGTGCTAGAGATCAGGAGGCGAACCCGTCCTACGAGCAGTACTTC.

The chain has TRBV6-5 and TRBJ1-2; D not resolved. Germline CDR1 is MNHEY and CDR2 is SVGAGI. CDR3 size: 15 residues. V lost 0 bases and J 2 bases, leaving 10 bases between the germline ends. The CDR3 nucleotides are TGTGCCAGCAGTTACTCGATGAACGGAAACTATGGCTACACCTTC. It specifies CASSYSMNGNYGYTF.

The chain carries TRBV6-2 or TRBV6-3 and TRBJ1-1, with D possibly being TRBD1 (5 bases). The CDR3 spans 15 residues. Germline-derived CDR1 and CDR2 are MNHEY and SVGEGT. The V end was cut by 7 bases, the J end by 2 bases, with 17 bases between. The CDR3 DNA reads TGTGCCAGCACCGATGCCGGGACGTCAAACACTGAAGCTTTCTTT. This codes for CASTDAGTSNTEAFF.

This clonotype was detected ten times or more. V gene TRBV20-1 combines with J gene TRBJ2-3; possible D gene TRBD2, 7 bases. The CDR3 totals 16 residues. Between the trimmed V and J ends, which lost 0 bases and 2 bases, there was a span of 15 bases. CDR1 is DFQATT, CDR2 SNEGSKA, per germline (reference sequence). The DNA of the CDR3 is TGCAGTGCTAGAGATGAGGACGGGGGGCACACAGATACGCAGTATTTT. Translating gives CSARDEDGGHTDTQYF.

The genes are TRBV6-2 or TRBV6-3 and TRBJ2-3; TRBD2 might be the D (6 bases). V was trimmed by 0 bases and J by 6 bases, leaving 13 bases between them. The CDR3 has 15 residues. Per the germline V gene, CDR1 is MNHEY and CDR2 is SVGEGT. CDR3 sequence: CASSYSARGRDTQYF. For the CDR3, the DNA is TGTGCCAGCAGTTACTCAGCTAGAGGGAGGGATACGCAGTATTTT.